These T cell receptor beta chains were read from a single sample in a study of cytomegalovirus exposure and HLA in healthy donors. Using immunoSEQ multiplex PCR, the repertoire was profiled, and TCRdb retains in-frame clones only, with some absent. The sample's table shows roughly 64,000 clones. The sequencing input was PBMCs. The receptors were sampled from a woman aged 18-35 years in good health and CMV-seronegative. Both conserved end residues are part of each CDR3. A D gene is named only where the DNA matches it firmly.

J	V	D	CDR3	DNA
TRBJ2-7	TRBV9	NA	CASSVAPLPNYEQYF	TGTGCCAGCAGCGTAGCCCCGCTACCCAACTACGAGCAGTACTTC
TRBJ2-3	TRBV30	NA	CASSHRDGDPDTQYF	TGTGCCTCATCACACAGGGATGGGGACCCAGATACGCAGTATTTT
TRBJ2-1	TRBV30	TRBD1	CAWNRDRGENEQFF	TGTGCCTGGAATCGGGACAGGGGTGAGAATGAGCAGTTCTTC
TRBJ2-3	TRBV2	NA	CASSRQPRDTQYF	TGTGCCAGCAGCCGACAGCCCCGGGATACGCAGTATTTT
TRBJ2-7	TRBV28	NA	CASSLGTSSVRPEQYF	TGTGCCAGCAGTTTGGGGACATCTTCGGTCCGCCCCGAGCAGTACTTC
TRBJ2-5	TRBV19	NA	CASSIRGSAETQYF	TGTGCCAGTAGTATCCGTGGGAGCGCCGAGACCCAGTACTTC
TRBJ1-2	TRBV10-1	NA	CASSGGSGGYTF	TGCGCCAGCAGTGGAGGGAGTGGCGGCTACACCTTC
TRBJ2-7	TRBV4-1	NA	CASSQTVKRGYEQYF	TGCGCCAGCAGCCAAACCGTAAAGAGAGGCTACGAGCAGTACTTC
TRBJ2-3	TRBV4-2	TRBD2	CASSQDPTSGGRDTQYF	TGTGCCAGCAGCCAAGATCCGACTAGCGGGGGGAGGGATACGCAGTATTTT
TRBJ1-5	TRBV6-5	NA	CASSYSLWGGQPQHF	TGTGCCAGCAGTTACTCTTTGTGGGGAGGTCAGCCCCAGCATTTT
TRBJ1-4	TRBV4-1	TRBD1	CASSQTGQDGEKLFF	TGCGCCAGCAGCCAGACCGGACAGGATGGAGAAAAACTGTTTTTT
TRBJ2-5	TRBV18	TRBD1	CASSARDRGQETQYF	TGTGCCAGCTCAGCGAGGGACAGGGGGCAAGAGACCCAGTACTTC
TRBJ2-4	TRBV29-1	TRBD1	CSGAPTGGKNIQYF	TGCAGCGGGGCTCCCACAGGGGGAAAAAACATTCAGTACTTC
TRBJ1-1	TRBV7-9	TRBD1	CASSFGQAEAFF	TGTGCCAGCAGCTTCGGACAGGCTGAAGCTTTCTTT
TRBJ2-7	TRBV14	NA	CASSQPVSYEQYF	TGTGCCAGCAGCCAACCAGTCTCCTACGAGCAGTACTTC
TRBJ1-3	TRBV5-1	NA	CASSPGRASGNTIYF	TGCGCCAGCAGCCCCGGGAGGGCATCTGGAAACACCATATATTTT
TRBJ2-1	TRBV7-8	NA	CASSPPRRESPYNEQFF	TGTGCCAGCAGCCCCCCCAGAAGGGAGAGTCCCTACAATGAGCAGTTCTTC
TRBJ2-3	TRBV11-2	TRBD1	CASSLIAGQGALDTQYF	TGTGCCAGCAGCTTAATTGCTGGACAGGGGGCATTGGATACGCAGTATTTT
TRBJ2-3	TRBV29-1	TRBD2	CSLDLAGGDTQYF	TGCAGCCTCGACCTTGCGGGAGGAGATACGCAGTATTTT
TRBJ2-3	TRBV7-3	TRBD2	CASSLTGGGQADTQYF	TGTGCCAGCAGCTTAACCGGCGGGGGGCAAGCAGATACGCAGTATTTT
TRBJ2-7	TRBV5-6	TRBD1	CASSWGQGYEQYF	TGTGCCAGCAGCTGGGGACAGGGCTACGAGCAGTACTTC
TRBJ2-3	TRBV13	NA	CASSSREWQDTQYF	TGTGCCAGCAGCTCCCGGGAGTGGCAAGATACGCAGTATTTT
TRBJ1-3	TRBV6-5	NA	CASSQRTGNTIYF	TGTGCCAGCAGCCAGAGGACTGGAAACACCATATATTTT
TRBJ2-1	TRBV9	NA	CASSTGLSMNEQFF	TGTGCCAGCAGCACGGGACTGTCCATGAATGAGCAGTTCTTC